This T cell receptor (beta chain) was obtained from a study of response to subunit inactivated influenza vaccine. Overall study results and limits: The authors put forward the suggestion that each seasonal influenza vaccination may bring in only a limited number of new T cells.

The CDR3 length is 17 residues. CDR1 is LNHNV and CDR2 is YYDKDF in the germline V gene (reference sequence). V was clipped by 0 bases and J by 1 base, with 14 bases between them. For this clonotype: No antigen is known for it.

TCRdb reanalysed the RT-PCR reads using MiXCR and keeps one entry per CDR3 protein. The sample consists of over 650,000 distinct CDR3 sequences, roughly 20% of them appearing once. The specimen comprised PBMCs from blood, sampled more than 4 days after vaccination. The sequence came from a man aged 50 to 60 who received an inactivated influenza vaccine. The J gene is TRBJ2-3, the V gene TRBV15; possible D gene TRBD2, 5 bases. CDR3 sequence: CATSRDVAGIGTDTQYF. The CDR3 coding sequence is TGTGCCACCAGCAGAGATGTGGCGGGTATTGGCACAGATACGCAGTATTTT.